The 21 T cell receptor beta chains below all came from one sample that was sequenced in a study of T cell responses to AZD1222 COVID-19 vaccine. The method was immunoSEQ multiplex PCR; TCRdb's version includes in-frame clones alone and lacks a portion of them. The repertoire holds under 95,000 clones, with about 89% as singletons. The sequencing here drew on peripheral blood, taken on day 0 of AZD1222 vaccination. The receptors stem from an adult in good health.

V and J are TRBV5-1 and TRBJ1-1; no clear D. V was trimmed by 0 bases and J by 1 base, leaving 4 bases between them. CDR1 and CDR2 (germline): SGHRS, YFSETQ. The CDR3 contains 13 residues. In nucleotides, the CDR3 is TGCGCCAGCAGCTTGGGTAGGAACACTGAAGCTTTCTTT. This encodes CASSLGRNTEAFF.

The chain joins TRBV7-9 to TRBJ2-1, with TRBD1 matching 12 bases. The CDR3 runs 15 residues. With V trimmed by 4 bases and J by 5 bases, 3 bases remained unmatched. The germline gives CDR1 SEHNR, CDR2 FQNEAQ (reference sequence). This CDR3 reads CASSSGQGAHNEQFF. The CDR3 region has the DNA TGTGCCAGCAGCTCGGGACAGGGGGCCCACAATGAGCAGTTCTTC.

This sequence joins TRBV30 and TRBJ2-7, with D unclear. This CDR3 is 15 amino acids long. From germline, CDR1 is GTSNPN and CDR2 SVGIG (reference sequence). Trimming took 0 bases from V and 3 from J, leaving 15 bases between them. The chain's CDR3 is CAWSVGYDPYYEQYF. The CDR3 region has the DNA TGTGCCTGGAGTGTTGGGTACGACCCTTACTACGAGCAGTACTTC.

CDR3: CASRTGTGIRYTEAFF. In nucleotides, the CDR3 is TGTGCCAGCAGGACTGGGACAGGGATAAGGTACACTGAAGCTTTCTTT. The chain is built from TRBV2 and TRBJ1-1; TRBD1 agrees at 9 bases. The CDR3 totals 16 residues. V trimming: 6 bases; J trimming: 3 bases; junction bases outside the gene matches: 11. Germline values: CDR1 SNHLY, CDR2 FYNNEI. Full variable domain (rest looked up from reference TRBV2 and TRBJ1-1): EPEVTQTPSHQVTQMGQEVILRCVPISNHLYFYWYRQILGQKVEFLVSFYNNEISEKSEIFDDQFSVERPDGSNFTLKIRSTKLEDSAMYFCASRTGTGIRYTEAFFGQGTRLTVV.

This clone was seen only once. The rearrangement uses TRBV18 and TRBJ2-1; 13 bases match TRBD2. The germline V gene encodes CDR1 KGHSH and CDR2 LQKENI. The CDR3 covers 16 residues. After removal of 1 base from V and 6 bases from J, the junction contained 3 bases not matched to a gene. The CDR3 here is CASSPQLAGGPNEQFF. CDR3 in DNA: TGTGCCAGCTCACCACAACTAGCGGGGGGGCCCAATGAGCAGTTCTTC. Full variable domain (missing parts from reference TRBV18 and TRBJ2-1): NAGVMQNPRHLVRRRGQEARLRCSPMKGHSHVYWYRQLPEEGLKFMVYLQKENIIDESGMPKERFSAEFPKEGPSILRIQQVVRGDSAAYFCASSPQLAGGPNEQFFGPGTRLTVL.

The chain has TRBV5-8 and TRBJ1-1; D call uncertain. V was cut by 0 bases and J by 4 bases, with 10 bases left in between. The germline CDR1 and CDR2 sequences are SGHTS and YDEGEE. This CDR3 has 14 amino acids. The CDR3 protein is CASSLEGYGTEAFF. CDR3 coding DNA: TGTGCCAGCAGCTTGGAGGGTTATGGCACTGAAGCTTTCTTT.

The rearrangement uses TRBV12-5 and TRBJ2-1, with a tentative D call TRBD2 (6 bases). The CDR3 sequence is 15 residues long. Looked up from germline, CDR1 is LGHNT and CDR2 is FRNRAP. V lost 1 base, J lost 6 bases, and 13 bases lay in between. The CDR3 coding sequence is TGTGCTAGTGGTTTGGCTCCGGGACTCATCAATGAGCAGTTCTTC. Its translation is CASGLAPGLINEQFF.

The gene calls are TRBV6-2 or TRBV6-3 and TRBJ1-1; 8 bases agree with TRBD1. The V segment lost 1 base and the J segment 5 bases; nucleotides outside the gene matches: 15. The CDR3 sequence is 18 residues long. Germline V gene lookup returns CDR1 MNHEY and CDR2 SVGEGT. The CDR3, as DNA: TGTGCCAGCAGTTACTTATTCGGACAGGGTTCGGTTAGGACTGAAGCTTTCTTT. This gives the protein CASSYLFGQGSVRTEAFF.

The chain is built from TRBV6-5 and TRBJ2-7; D uncertain. The CDR3 totals 12 residues. The V and J ends lost 10 bases and 0 bases respectively, with 10 bases between them. Germline V lookup: CDR1 MNHEY, CDR2 SVGAGI. CDR3 sequence: CATEAHSYEQYF. DNA of the CDR3: TGTGCCACAGAGGCACACTCCTACGAGCAGTACTTC.

This rearrangement joins TRBV5-1 to TRBJ1-1; TRBD1 matches 7 bases. This CDR3 has 14 residues. Germline V gene data show CDR1 as SGHRS and CDR2 as YFSETQ. Trimming cost V 5 bases and J 4 bases; bases outside gene matches: 8. The CDR3 region is CASSGQARSTEAFF. CDR3 bases: TGCGCCAGCAGTGGACAGGCCAGGAGCACTGAAGCTTTCTTT.

V and J are TRBV19 and TRBJ1-4, with 7 bases fitting TRBD1. Trimming removed 5 bases from V and 4 bases from J; junction bases left unmatched: 7. CDR3 length: 15 amino acids. The germline V gene encodes CDR1 LNHDA and CDR2 SQIVND (reference sequence). This CDR3 is CASSPPGQLNEKLFF. CDR3 nucleotide sequence: TGTGCCAGTAGTCCGCCGGGACAGCTTAATGAAAAACTGTTTTTT.

The rearrangement uses TRBV7-8 and TRBJ2-1; 7 bases match TRBD2. Germline CDR1 is SGHVS and CDR2 is FQNEAQ. CDR3 size: 14 residues. The ends lost 3 bases at V and 10 bases at J; junction bases unmatched: 9. The CDR3 DNA reads TGTGCCAGCAGCTTTTTTGGCGGGAGCCCCGAGCAGTTCTTC. Translation: CASSFFGGSPEQFF.

The rearrangement links TRBV11-2 to TRBJ2-3; 7 nucleotides match TRBD2. The CDR3 has 15 amino acids. V trimming: 3 bases; J trimming: 3 bases; junction bases outside the gene matches: 6. Germline CDR1 reads SGHAT; CDR2 reads FQNNGV. CDR3 amino acids: CASSFVSAGTDTQYF. The DNA for the CDR3 is TGTGCCAGCAGCTTTGTGTCAGCGGGGACAGATACGCAGTATTTT. The variable domain in full, completed from reference TRBV11-2 and TRBJ2-3, reads EAGVAQSPRYKIIEKRQSVAFWCNPISGHATLYWYQQILGQGPKLLIQFQNNGVVDDSQLPKDRFSAERLKGVDSTLKIQPAKLEDSAVYLCASSFVSAGTDTQYFGPGTRLTVL.

V usage is TRBV7-3 and J usage is TRBJ2-7; 8 bases line up with TRBD2. This CDR3 has 14 amino acids. V dropped 5 bases and J dropped 4; count of bases not matched to a gene: 7. Germline V gene sequence: CDR1 SGHTA, CDR2 FQGTGA. CDR3 loop: CASSPGGGGYEQYF. Here the CDR3 DNA reads TGTGCCAGCAGCCCTGGGGGCGGGGGGTACGAGCAGTACTTC.

This rearrangement joins TRBV28 to TRBJ2-7; D is unclear. The length of the CDR3 is 13 residues. Germline values: CDR1 MDHEN, CDR2 SYDVKM. V shed 5 bases and J shed 7 bases, with 15 bases lying between them. CDR3 loop: CASSHLGWWEQYF. The CDR3 nucleotides read TGTGCCAGCAGTCACCTCGGGTGGTGGGAGCAGTACTTC.

The gene calls are TRBV4-2 and TRBJ2-3, with D perhaps given as TRBD1 or TRBD2 (5 bases each). Germline-derived CDR1 and CDR2 are LGHNA and YNFKEQ. V lost 0 bases, J lost 1 base, and 11 bases lay in between. The CDR3 has 16 residues. CDR3 DNA: TGTGCCAGCAGCCAAGATCACGGGGACGGCACAGATACGCAGTATTTT. Protein sequence: CASSQDHGDGTDTQYF.

The rearrangement joins TRBV3-1 (or the pseudogene TRBV3-2) to TRBJ1-1; D gene uncertain. Trimming removed 4 bases from V and 3 bases from J, with 9 bases in between. This CDR3 is 13 amino acids long. The germline CDR1 and CDR2 sequences are LGHDT and YNNKEL (reference sequence). CDR3 coding DNA: TGTGCCAGCAGCCCAGGACCGTACACTGAAGCTTTCTTT. Its protein is CASSPGPYTEAFF.

This sequence joins TRBV6-4 and TRBJ2-3, with TRBD2 matching over 7 bases. This CDR3 region has 15 residues. Germline V gives CDR1 MRHNA, CDR2 SNTAGT. V was clipped by 0 bases and J by 4 bases; unmatched bases: 4. CDR3 DNA: TGTGCCAGCAGTGACTCGAGTACTAGCGCAGATACGCAGTATTTT. Protein: CASSDSSTSADTQYF.

This rearrangement joins TRBV7-2 to TRBJ1-6, with D possibly TRBD1 on 5 matching bases. This CDR3 has 15 residues. Germline assignment: CDR1 SGHTA and CDR2 FQGNSA. V was cut by 1 base and J by 7 bases, with 11 bases left in between. The CDR3 DNA sequence: TGTGCCAGCAGCTTAGTCGTACGGGGCAATTCACCCCTCCACTTT. Its protein is CASSLVVRGNSPLHF.

This chain uses TRBV19 with TRBJ1-3; 10 nucleotides line up with TRBD1. With V trimmed by 8 bases and J by 1 base, 14 bases remained unmatched. The CDR3 loop spans 18 amino acids. Per the germline V gene, CDR1 is LNHDA and CDR2 is SQIVND (reference sequence). CDR3 nucleotides: TGTGCCAGTCGACGGGACAGGGGTCAGAGGTGGTCTGGAAACACCATATATTTT. This encodes CASRRDRGQRWSGNTIYF.

This rearrangement joins TRBV5-8 to TRBJ1-2, with D hard to call. CDR3 length equals 14 residues. V shed 2 bases and J shed 5 bases, with 13 bases lying between them. Germline-derived CDR1 and CDR2 are SGHTS and YDEGEE. The CDR3 loop is CASSFLRDPYGYTF. The CDR3 bases are TGTGCCAGCAGCTTTCTGAGGGATCCTTATGGCTACACCTTC.